This TCR beta chain was identified during a study of Ad26.COV2.S vaccination and SARS-CoV-2 variants (dated by TCRdb to the early 2020s). Background on the whole study: Donors in the vaccine arm were drawn from COV1001, a phase I-IIa trial of Ad26.COV2.S in healthy adults that was multicentre, randomized, double-blind and placebo-controlled. Ad26.COV2.S was given intramuscularly at 5x10^10 or 1x10^11 viral particles, as a single shot or as two shots 56 days apart. Sequencing of the TCRbeta repertoire served to evaluate the specificity and breadth of SARS-CoV-2-reactive T cell receptors following Ad26.COV2.S vaccination. The TCR-sequenced set comprised approximately 32 samples: around 20 Ad26.COV2.S vaccine recipients, 5 placebo recipients and 8 SARS-CoV-2 convalescent individuals. Trial participants were randomized into five groups of five: low-dose or high-dose Ad26.COV2.S given once or twice, or placebo on both occasions. Blinding of investigators to trial group allocation was maintained during experiments and outcome assessment. The study at large found these results: After vaccination, substantial breadth of spike-specific CD8+ and CD4+ T cell responses was reported. Vaccine and placebo recipients had comparable non-spike TCR breadth, which fits with the vaccine containing only spike. The authors noted that the TCR breadth and depth analyses may have underestimated total T cell responses. The study was not powered to compare responses between vaccine doses or regimens. Compared with placebo recipients, Ad26.COV2.S recipients showed higher spike-specific TCR breadth (P = 0.0014).

The CDR1 and CDR2 encoded by the germline V gene (reference sequence) are MNHEY and SMNVEV. From cysteine to phenylalanine, the CDR3 is 14 amino acids long. Only the CDR3 portion is preserved as DNA: 42 bases, with reading frame beginning at the first base. Trimming takes 6 bases off V and 3 bases off J; junction bases not matched to a gene: 2. The treatment or condition label, read with the paper, signifies: 15 to 20 received Ad26.COV2.S at low or high dose, single or two shots; about 5 received placebo; per-sample allocation not given. Repertoires of vaccine and placebo recipients were sequenced from samples collected on day 63 after the first injection. In Cohort 1b, about 25 adults aged 18-55 years were enrolled at a single site in Boston, USA, between 29 July and 7 August 2020. Ad26.COV2.S was a replication-incompetent adenovirus type 26 vector expressing a prefusion-stabilized SARS-CoV-2 spike protein from the original Wuhan strain.

Note on this clone: Which antigen it targets is not known. No base qualities exist here, and no much larger clone lies one base off it.

TCRbeta CDR3 regions were sequenced with the immunoSEQ Assay. After extraction, genomic DNA underwent amplification by bias-controlled multiplex PCR, followed by high-throughput sequencing. Under the source paper's analysis protocol: To quantify the absolute abundance of each unique TCRbeta CDR3 region, sequences were collapsed and filtered. T cell fraction was estimated by normalization of TCRbeta template counts to usable DNA, with usable DNA being measured through amplification of reference genes present in all nucleated cells. Repertoire TCRs were annotated as SARS-CoV-2-specific when V gene, CDR3 amino acid sequence and J gene were exactly matched to a known reactive TCR set. MIRA supplied the reference SARS-CoV-2 TCR set, which was filtered for enrichment in COVID-19-positive ImmuneCODE repertoires so that public or cross-reactive TCRs were removed. Based on the MIRA antigens, annotated TCRs were further analysed at the level of specific ORF or position within ORF. Breadth was defined as the number of annotated unique rearrangements divided by the total number of unique productive rearrangements, and depth was defined as the summed frequency of the annotated unique rearrangements. Two-sided Wilcoxon rank-sum tests were used to compare TCR breadth between groups. Here the immuneACCESS table is served through TCRdb, limited to in-frame sequences with V and J called. Missing clones are a known gap in these copies; in checked studies unresolved V genes cover under half, and the rest lacks a known reason. The V and J calls and clone size come from that table; D and trimming were worked out from the DNA. Recorded for this sample are approximately 400,000 clones; 85% of them occurred a single time. 2.5% to 3.5% of the sample rests with the top ten.

This sequence was found in a person between 18 and 59 years old who received the Ad26.COV2.S COVID-19 vaccine or a placebo. In this chain, TRBV27 is recombined with TRBJ2-5, and TRBD2 matches 12 of the central bases. The sample here was peripheral blood, taken in a trial of Ad26.COV2.S vaccine versus placebo. CDR3 sequence: CASRLAGGKETQYF. The DNA sequence is as follows: TGTGCCAGCAGACTAGCGGGAGGAAAAGAGACCCAGTACTTC.